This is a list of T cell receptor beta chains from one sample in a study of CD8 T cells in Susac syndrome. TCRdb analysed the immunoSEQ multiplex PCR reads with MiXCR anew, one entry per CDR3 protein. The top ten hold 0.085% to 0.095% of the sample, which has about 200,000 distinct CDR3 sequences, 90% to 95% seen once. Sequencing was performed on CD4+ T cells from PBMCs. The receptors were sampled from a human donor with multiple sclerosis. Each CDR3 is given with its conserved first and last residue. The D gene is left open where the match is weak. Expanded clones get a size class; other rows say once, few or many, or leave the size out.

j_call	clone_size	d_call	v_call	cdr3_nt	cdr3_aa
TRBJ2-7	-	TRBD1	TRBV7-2	TGTGCCAGCAGCCTGGCCGGACAGGGGCCCTACGAGCAGTACTTC	CASSLAGQGPYEQYF
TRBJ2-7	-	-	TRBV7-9	TGTGCCAGCACCCTCGCTAGCGGAGGGGGGATGGAGCAGTACTTC	CASTLASGGGMEQYF
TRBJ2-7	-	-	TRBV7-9	TGTGCCAGCAGCTTATACACCTACGAGCAGTACTTC	CASSLYTYEQYF
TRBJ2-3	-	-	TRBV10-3	TGTGCCATCCAAGATACGCAGTATTTT	CAIQDTQYF
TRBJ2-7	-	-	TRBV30	TGTGCCTGGAGTGTACAGTTAGGAGGGGCCGAGCAGTACTTC	CAWSVQLGGAEQYF
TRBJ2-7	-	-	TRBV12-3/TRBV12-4	TGTGCCAGCAGCCTAATGCTCCGGGGCTACGAGCAGTACTTC	CASSLMLRGYEQYF
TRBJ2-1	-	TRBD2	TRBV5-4	TGTGCCAGTAGCGGGATCAGCTCCTACAATGAGCAGTTCTTC	CASSGISSYNEQFF
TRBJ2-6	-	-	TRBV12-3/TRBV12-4	TGTGCCAGCAGTCGCTCAAGGGCCAACGTCCTGACTTTC	CASSRSRANVLTF
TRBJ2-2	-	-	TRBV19	TGTGCCAGTCACCGGGACGGAACCACCGGGGAGCTGTTTTTT	CASHRDGTTGELFF
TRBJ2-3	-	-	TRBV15	TGTGCCACCAGCAGAGAGGGGCTAGGTGGGCCCACAGATACGCAGTATTTT	CATSREGLGGPTDTQYF
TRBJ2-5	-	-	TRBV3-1	TGTGCCAGCAGCCAGGGCTCGACCCAGTACTTC	CASSQGSTQYF
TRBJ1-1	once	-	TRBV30	TGTGCCTGGGGCGGGCAGGGTGAAGCTTTCTTT	CAWGGQGEAFF
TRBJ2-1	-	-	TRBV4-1	TGCGCCAGCAGCCAGTCCGGGCGGGGCGGAACGGGTAACAATGAGCAGTTCTTC	CASSQSGRGGTGNNEQFF
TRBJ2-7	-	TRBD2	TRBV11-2	TGTGCCAGCAGCTTAAGAAGCGGGATCTCCTACGAGCAGTACTTC	CASSLRSGISYEQYF
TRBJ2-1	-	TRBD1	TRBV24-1	TGTGCCACCAGTGTTGGGGGCATCCGGGACAGGTACAATGAGCAGTTCTTC	CATSVGGIRDRYNEQFF
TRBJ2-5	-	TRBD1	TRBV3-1	TGTGCCAGCAGCCAAGACAGGACAGGCGAAGAGACCCAGTACTTC	CASSQDRTGEETQYF
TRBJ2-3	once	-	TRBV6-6	TGTGCCAGCAGTTCCCAAAAGGATACGCAGTATTTT	CASSSQKDTQYF
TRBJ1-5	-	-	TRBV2	TGTGCCAGCAGTGAGGGTGGTGATCGGCCCCAGCATTTT	CASSEGGDRPQHF
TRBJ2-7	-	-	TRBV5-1	TGCGCCAGCAGCTTGGCGGGCCGACCCTACGAGCAGTACTTC	CASSLAGRPYEQYF
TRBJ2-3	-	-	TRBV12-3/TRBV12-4	TGTGCCAGCAGTTCCCGGATACAGGGGTCGGGGGCAGATACGCAGTATTTT	CASSSRIQGSGADTQYF
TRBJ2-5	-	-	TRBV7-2	TGTGCCAGCAGCTCTAAGGGGGTCGGGAAGGAGACCCAGTACTTC	CASSSKGVGKETQYF
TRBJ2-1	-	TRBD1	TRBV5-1	TGCGCCAGCACCTCAACGGGACAGTCATACAATGAGCAGTTCTTC	CASTSTGQSYNEQFF
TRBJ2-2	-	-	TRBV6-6	TGTGCCAGCAGTTACAGTGTGCCGATCAACACCGGGGAGCTGTTTTTT	CASSYSVPINTGELFF
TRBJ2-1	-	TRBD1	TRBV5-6	TGTGCCAGCAGCAGGGGGACAGGGAAACCTAATGAGCAGTTCTTC	CASSRGTGKPNEQFF
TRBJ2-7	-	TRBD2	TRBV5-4	TGTGCCAGCAGCTTGAGTAGCGGGAGCTACGAGCAGTACTTC	CASSLSSGSYEQYF
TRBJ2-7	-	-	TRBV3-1	TGTGCCAGCAGCCGAAACGTGGGGGTTCATTACGAGCAGTACTTC	CASSRNVGVHYEQYF
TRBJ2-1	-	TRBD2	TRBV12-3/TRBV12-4	TGTGCCAGCAGTCCGTTGACTAGCGGTTACAATGAGCAGTTCTTC	CASSPLTSGYNEQFF
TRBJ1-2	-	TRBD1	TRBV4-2	TGTGCCAGCAGCCAAGATCATGGACAGGGTCACTATGGCTACACCTTC	CASSQDHGQGHYGYTF
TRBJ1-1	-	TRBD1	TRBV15	TGTGCCACCAGCAGATACTCGACAGGGCCTGGAGCTTTCTTT	CATSRYSTGPGAFF
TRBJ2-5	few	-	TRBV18	TGTGCCAGCTCACTGCTCCAAGAGACCCAGTACTTC	CASSLLQETQYF
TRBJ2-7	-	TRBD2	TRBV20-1	TGCAGTGCTAGTCGTAGCGGGGACTCCTACGAGCAGTACTTC	CSASRSGDSYEQYF
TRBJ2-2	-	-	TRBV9	TGTGCCAGCAGCGGTGGGGTCTCGAACACCGGGGAGCTGTTTTTT	CASSGGVSNTGELFF
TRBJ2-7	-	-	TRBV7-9	TGTGCCAGCAGCTTAGGGCCTTACCCCTACGAGCAGTACTTC	CASSLGPYPYEQYF
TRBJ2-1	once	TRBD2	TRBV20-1	TGCAGTGCCCCAAGGGGAGGGCTGTTCAATGAGCAGTTCTTC	CSAPRGGLFNEQFF
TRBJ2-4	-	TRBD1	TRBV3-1	TGTGCCAGCAGCCGAAGTACCTCCCGGGACAGTAAAAACATTCAGTACTTC	CASSRSTSRDSKNIQYF
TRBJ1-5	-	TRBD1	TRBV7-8	TGTGCCAGCAGCACCCAATTACAGGGGGGGCGCAATCAGCCCCAGCATTTT	CASSTQLQGGRNQPQHF
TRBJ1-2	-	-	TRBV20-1	TGCAGTGCTACCCCCTCCTTAGCTAACTATGGCTACACCTTC	CSATPSLANYGYTF
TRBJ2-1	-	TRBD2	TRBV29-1	TGCAGCGTTGAAGATACGGGAGGGAGGAATGAGCAGTTCTTC	CSVEDTGGRNEQFF
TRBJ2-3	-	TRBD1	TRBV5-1	TGCGCCAGCAGCTTGATGGGACAGGGTAGTGATACGCAGTATTTT	CASSLMGQGSDTQYF
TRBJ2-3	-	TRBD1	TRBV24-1	TGTGCCACCAGTGATTTTGGGACAGGGTTGACAGATACGCAGTATTTT	CATSDFGTGLTDTQYF
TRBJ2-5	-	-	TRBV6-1	TGTGCCAGCAAAATGGGGGCAGCGCAAGAGACCCAGTACTTC	CASKMGAAQETQYF
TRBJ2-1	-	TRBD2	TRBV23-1	TGCGCCAGTTCAGCAGCGGGAGGGTATTATGATGAGCAGTTCTTC	CASSAAGGYYDEQFF
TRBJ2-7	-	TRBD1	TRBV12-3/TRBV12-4	TGTGCCAGCAGTCCACGACAGGGGGTGGGTGAGCAGTACTTC	CASSPRQGVGEQYF
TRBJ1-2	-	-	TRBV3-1	TGTGCCAGCAGCCAAGATCCAGGAGCTAACTATGGCTACACCTTC	CASSQDPGANYGYTF
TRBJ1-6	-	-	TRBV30	TGTGCCTGGAGGGCCGGAGGACCCCTCCACTTT	CAWRAGGPLHF
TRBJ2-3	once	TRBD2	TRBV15	TGTGCCACCAGGGGGAGCGGGGGTCATGGTACGCAGTATTTT	CATRGSGGHGTQYF
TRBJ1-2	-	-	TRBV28	TGTGCCAGCAGTTTAAGGTCGGCCGGTGGCTCTGGCTACACCTTC	CASSLRSAGGSGYTF
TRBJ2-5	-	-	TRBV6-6	TGTGCCAGCAGTTACGCCGAAGAGACCCAGTACTTC	CASSYAEETQYF
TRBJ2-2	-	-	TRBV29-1	TGCAGCGTTGATCTCACCGGGGAGCTGTTTTTT	CSVDLTGELFF
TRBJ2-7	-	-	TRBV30	TGTGCCTGGAGTGTCCGTCTTAACTACGAGCAGTACTTC	CAWSVRLNYEQYF
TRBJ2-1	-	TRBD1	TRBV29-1	TGCAGCGCCGGGGACAGGGTGTACAATGAGCAGTTCTTC	CSAGDRVYNEQFF